This TCR beta chain was sequenced in a study of immune heterogeneity within non-small cell lung tumors. Study information: Of all tumors, 4 turned out to be squamous cell carcinomas, roughly 10 were non-squamous carcinomas and 1 was not otherwise specified. Findings and limits, study-wide: Local T-cell clonality tracked moderately but significantly with local tumor mutational burden, giving an R of roughly 0.33. High-frequency T-cell receptor beta clonotypes were largely distinct between individual patients. Alongside site-unique high-frequency clones, identical dominant CDR3 beta clonotypes recurred across tumor sites within a patient.

The template for each sample was roughly 600 ng of genomic DNA, which had been extracted from bulk tumor tissue. Surgery yielded several widely spaced biopsies per primary tumor. The patients were newly diagnosed with non-small cell lung cancer, had not been treated, and had curative surgery. Trimming cost V 1 base and J 7 bases, with 8 bases left between them. The CDR3 length is 12 residues. Germline lookup yields CDR1 SGHTA and CDR2 FQGNSA. This clonotype qualifies as medium-sized. Its antigen is currently unknown. In a multiplex PCR, 32 V and 13 J primers amplified TCR beta CDR3. One entry per CDR3 protein, called by TCRdb with MiXCR from the multiplex PCR reads. There are around 6,200 distinct CDR3 sequences in the sample; 22% occur only once, and over 8.5% lies in the top ten.

The source of this sequence is a man between 65 and 79 years old with non-small cell lung cancer. The sequencing input was lung tumor tissue. The genes are TRBV7-2 and TRBJ2-7; D might be TRBD1 or TRBD2, each matching 5 bases. The CDR3, as DNA: TGTGCCAGCAGCTTAGACTGGGGGGAGCAGTACTTC. Translating gives CASSLDWGEQYF.